This TCR beta chain was found in a study of tumor-infiltrating lymphocytes in oesophageal squamous cell carcinoma. This CDR3 has 16 amino acids. Germline V gene data show CDR1 as SGHTA and CDR2 as FQGNSA. Each CDR3 protein is one row after TCRdb ran MiXCR on the PCR reads. The sample yields 23,000 or so distinct CDR3 sequences, 30% to 40% seen once. The sequenced sample was esophageal tumor tissue. The clonotype comes from a male donor with esophageal squamous cell carcinoma. The rearrangement links TRBV7-2 to TRBJ2-5; the match to TRBD2 covers 9 bases. With the DNA end fitting TRBJ2-7 better, the J assignment may be wrong. The CDR3 is CASRGFGTSLNYEQYF. As DNA, the CDR3 is TGTGCCAGCAGGGGATTCGGGACTAGCCTCAATTACGAGCAGTACTTC.